One sample yielded the 10 T cell receptor beta chains listed below, sequenced in a study of blood T cell repertoires in COVID-19. Repertoires were generated with immunoSEQ multiplex PCR, while TCRdb's copy carries only in-frame clones and drops some. Seen here are 350,000 or so clones, more than 70% observed once, and the top ten hold roughly 4%. The sequencing sample was made of peripheral blood. The receptors here all came from a woman in her fifties or sixties with COVID-19, enrolled during active disease.

Concerning this clone: Other DNA sequences within the sample encode an identical CDR3. The CDR3 region has the DNA TGTGCTAGTGGGCTGGGAGGAACTGAAGCTTTCTTT. It encodes CASGLGGTEAFF. The chain employs TRBV12-5 and TRBJ1-1; no clear D. The CDR3 is 12 amino acids. The V gene lost 6 bases and the J gene lost 5 bases, with 10 bases spanning the gap. Germline V gene lookup returns CDR1 LGHNT and CDR2 FRNRAP.

The CDR3 DNA sequence: TGTGCCAGCAGAACAGGGTACCACGAGCAGTACTTC. Its translation: CASRTGYHEQYF. The V call is TRBV6-5, the J call TRBJ2-7; TRBD1 is a possible D gene (6 bases). Trimming cost V 6 bases and J 5 bases, with 11 bases left between them. Looked up from germline, CDR1 is MNHEY and CDR2 is SVGAGI. The CDR3 has 12 residues.

The chain has TRBV7-2 and TRBJ1-1; tentative D call: TRBD1 (5 bases). V lost 1 base and J 6 bases, leaving 12 bases between the germline ends. Germline V gene data show CDR1 as SGHTA and CDR2 as FQGNSA. This CDR3 comprises 14 residues. This CDR3 is CASSLGGRVPEAFF. In DNA, the CDR3 is TGTGCCAGCAGCTTAGGGGGCAGGGTCCCTGAAGCTTTCTTT.

This clone was observed once. The rearrangement links TRBV7-2 to TRBJ1-6; D gene unclear. The CDR3 spans 13 residues. Trimming took 2 bases from V and 10 from J, leaving 9 bases between them. Germline V lookup: CDR1 SGHTA, CDR2 FQGNSA. The CDR3, as DNA: TGTGCCAGCAGCTTATCCGGAGGGTCACCCCTCCACTTT. Residues: CASSLSGGSPLHF.

The J gene is TRBJ2-1, the V gene TRBV5-1; 8 bases are a match to TRBD1. J was trimmed by 7 bases and V by 0 bases; bases with no gene match: 6. CDR1 is SGHRS, CDR2 YFSETQ, per germline. The CDR3 length is 15 residues. The CDR3 coding sequence is TGCGCCAGCAGCTTGGGACAGGGGAGGATGAATGAGCAGTTCTTC. Protein product: CASSLGQGRMNEQFF. The whole variable domain, filled in from reference TRBV5-1 and TRBJ2-1, reads KAGVTQTPRYLIKTRGQQVTLSCSPISGHRSVSWYQQTPGQGLQFLFEYFSETQRNKGNFPGRFSGRQFSNSRSEMNVSTLELGDSALYLCASSLGQGRMNEQFFGPGTRLTVL.

This sequence joins TRBV15 and TRBJ2-2, with TRBD1 matching 8 bases. J was trimmed by 6 bases and V by 9 bases; bases with no gene match: 3. Germline-derived CDR1 and CDR2 are LNHNV and YYDKDF (reference sequence). This CDR3 contains 12 residues. This CDR3 reads CATIQGAGELFF. The CDR3 DNA follows: TGTGCCACAATACAGGGGGCCGGGGAGCTGTTTTTT.

The V call is TRBV18, the J call TRBJ2-7, with 13 bases matching TRBD2. Trimming removed 3 bases from V and 5 bases from J; junction bases left unmatched: 4. The CDR3 is made up of 15 amino acids. CDR1 is KGHSH, CDR2 LQKENI, per germline. CDR3 nucleotides: TGTGCCAGCTCACCTACTAGCGGGGGGGCCCACGAGCAGTACTTC. Protein sequence: CASSPTSGGAHEQYF.

This chain uses TRBV7-9 with TRBJ2-2; TRBD1 agrees at 9 bases. The CDR3 has 16 amino acids. The germline V gene has CDR1 SEHNR and CDR2 FQNEAQ (reference sequence). The ends lost 5 bases at V and 5 bases at J; junction bases unmatched: 9. The CDR3 sequence is CASSTYRGRGTGELFF. The DNA for the CDR3 is TGTGCCAGCAGCACCTACAGGGGGCGTGGGACCGGGGAGCTGTTTTTT.

The V call is TRBV6-6, the J call TRBJ1-2, with a tentative D call TRBD1 (6 bases). The CDR3 contains 14 residues. The ends were cut back, 8 bases at V and 3 bases at J, with 16 bases in the middle. Germline V gene data show CDR1 as MNHNY and CDR2 as SVGAGI (reference sequence). The CDR3: CASLRTVGDYGYTF. In DNA, the CDR3 is TGTGCCAGCCTCAGGACAGTGGGGGACTATGGCTACACCTTC.

This chain links TRBV2 with TRBJ1-1; D is ambiguous. The CDR3 sequence is 14 residues long. Germline CDR1 and CDR2: SNHLY and FYNNEI. The V end lost 4 bases, the J end lost 5 bases, and 14 bases lay between the germline ends. CDR3: CASSGRVGRTEAFF. The CDR3 bases are TGTGCCAGCAGTGGGAGGGTTGGGAGGACTGAAGCTTTCTTT.